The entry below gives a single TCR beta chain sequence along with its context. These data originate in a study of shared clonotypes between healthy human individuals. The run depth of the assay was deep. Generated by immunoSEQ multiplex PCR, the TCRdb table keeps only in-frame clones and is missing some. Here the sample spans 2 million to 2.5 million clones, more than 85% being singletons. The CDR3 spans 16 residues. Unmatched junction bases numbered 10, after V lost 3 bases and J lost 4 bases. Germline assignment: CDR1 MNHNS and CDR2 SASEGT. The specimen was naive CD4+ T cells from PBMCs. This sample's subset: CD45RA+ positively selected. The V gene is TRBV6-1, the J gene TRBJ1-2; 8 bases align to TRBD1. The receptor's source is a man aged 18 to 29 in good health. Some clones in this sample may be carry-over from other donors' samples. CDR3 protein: CASSEDRVLAGYGYTF. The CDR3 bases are TGTGCCAGCAGTGAGGACAGGGTCCTCGCGGGCTATGGCTACACCTTC.